This T cell receptor beta chain comes out of a study of blood T cells in healthy people across ages. This clonotype was detected only a few times. Its antigen is as yet unknown. Trimming cost V 4 bases and J 2 bases; bases outside gene matches: 4. The V gene's germline CDR1 is SGHTA and CDR2 FQGNSA. The CDR3 covers 16 residues. The authors ran a second PCR of roughly 6 to 12 cycles using a sample-barcoded 5' primer and a J-beta primer mix. TCRdb processed the 5' RACE reads anew with MiXCR; each CDR3 protein has one entry. Among about 780,000 distinct CDR3 sequences listed, around half were seen once. Whole-study findings and limits: A greater number of naive CD4+ cells and higher diversity distinguished long-lived donors from aged donors.

Ranging in age from about 6 to 100, the donors were healthy Caucasian individuals from Russia. Sequences were obtained from blood. The receptor was isolated from a man older than 75 in good health. The V gene is TRBV7-2, the J gene TRBJ2-3; 12 positions agree with TRBD2. The CDR3 region has the DNA TGTGCCAGCAGCTCCCGGACTAGCGGGAACACAGATACGCAGTATTTT. This gives the protein CASSSRTSGNTDTQYF.